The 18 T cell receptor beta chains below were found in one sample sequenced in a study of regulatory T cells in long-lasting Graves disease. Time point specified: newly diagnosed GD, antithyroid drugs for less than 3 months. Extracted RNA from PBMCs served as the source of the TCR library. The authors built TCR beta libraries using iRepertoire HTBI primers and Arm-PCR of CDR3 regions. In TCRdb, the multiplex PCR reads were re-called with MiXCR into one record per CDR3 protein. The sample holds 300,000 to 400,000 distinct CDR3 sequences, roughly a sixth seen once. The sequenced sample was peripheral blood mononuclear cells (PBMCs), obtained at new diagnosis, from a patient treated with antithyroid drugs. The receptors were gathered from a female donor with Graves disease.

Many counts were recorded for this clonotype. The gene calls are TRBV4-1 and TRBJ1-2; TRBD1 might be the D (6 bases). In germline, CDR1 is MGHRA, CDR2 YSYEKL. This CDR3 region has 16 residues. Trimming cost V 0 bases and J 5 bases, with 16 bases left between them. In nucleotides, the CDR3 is TGCGCCAGCAGCCAAGATCACAACAGGGATGGTTATGGCTACACCTTC. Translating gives CASSQDHNRDGYGYTF.

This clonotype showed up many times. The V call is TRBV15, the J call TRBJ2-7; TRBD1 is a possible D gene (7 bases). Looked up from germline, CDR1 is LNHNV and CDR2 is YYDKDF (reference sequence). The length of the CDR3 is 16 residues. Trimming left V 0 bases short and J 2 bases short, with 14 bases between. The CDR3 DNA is TGTGCCACCAGCAGAGATCGGGGGACAGCGACCTACGAGCAGTACTTC. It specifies CATSRDRGTATYEQYF.

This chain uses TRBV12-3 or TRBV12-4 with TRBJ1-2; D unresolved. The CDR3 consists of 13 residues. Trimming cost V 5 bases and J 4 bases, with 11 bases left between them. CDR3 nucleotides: TGTGCCAGCAGTAACACCCACCCCTATGGCTACACCTTC. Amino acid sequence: CASSNTHPYGYTF.

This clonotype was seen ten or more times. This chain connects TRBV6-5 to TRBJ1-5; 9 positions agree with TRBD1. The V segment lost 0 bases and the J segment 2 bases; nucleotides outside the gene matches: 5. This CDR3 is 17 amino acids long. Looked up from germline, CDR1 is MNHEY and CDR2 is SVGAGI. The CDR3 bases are TGTGCCAGCAGTTACTCCGGGACAGGGTCCGGCAATCAGCCCCAGCATTTT. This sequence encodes CASSYSGTGSGNQPQHF.

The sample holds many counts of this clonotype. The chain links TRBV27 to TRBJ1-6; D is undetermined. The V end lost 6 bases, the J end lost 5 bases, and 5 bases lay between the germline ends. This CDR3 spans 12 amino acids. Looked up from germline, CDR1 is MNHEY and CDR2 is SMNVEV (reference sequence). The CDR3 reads CASSPHNSPLHF. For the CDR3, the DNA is TGTGCCAGCAGCCCTCATAATTCACCCCTCCACTTT.

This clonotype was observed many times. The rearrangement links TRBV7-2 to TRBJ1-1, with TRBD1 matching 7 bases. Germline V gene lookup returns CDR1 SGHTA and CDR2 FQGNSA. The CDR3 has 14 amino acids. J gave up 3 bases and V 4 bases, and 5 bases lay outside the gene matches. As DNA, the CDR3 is TGTGCCAGCAGCTATCGTGACAGGGACACTGAAGCTTTCTTT. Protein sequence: CASSYRDRDTEAFF. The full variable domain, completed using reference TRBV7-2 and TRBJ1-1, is GAGVSQSPSNKVTEKGKDVELRCDPISGHTALYWYRQSLGQGLEFLIYFQGNSAPDKSGLPSDRFSAERTGGSVSTLTIQRTQQEDSAVYLCASSYRDRDTEAFFGQGTRLTVV.

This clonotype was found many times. The CDR3 protein is CSVAQGQVGDTQYF. As DNA, the CDR3 is TGCAGCGTTGCGCAGGGGCAGGTGGGCGATACGCAGTATTTT. The gene calls are TRBV29-1 and TRBJ2-3, with TRBD1 as a possible D gene (6 bases). V was clipped by 4 bases and J by 6 bases, with 17 bases between them. The germline V gene has CDR1 SQVTM and CDR2 ANQGSEA. The CDR3 covers 14 residues.

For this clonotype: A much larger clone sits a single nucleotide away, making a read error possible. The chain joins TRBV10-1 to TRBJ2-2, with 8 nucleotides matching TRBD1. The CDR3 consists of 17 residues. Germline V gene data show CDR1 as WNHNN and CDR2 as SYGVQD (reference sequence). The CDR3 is CVSSIGQGGLGTGELFF. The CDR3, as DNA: TGCGTCAGCAGCATTGGACAGGGAGGCTTGGGGACCGGGGAGCTGTTTTTT.

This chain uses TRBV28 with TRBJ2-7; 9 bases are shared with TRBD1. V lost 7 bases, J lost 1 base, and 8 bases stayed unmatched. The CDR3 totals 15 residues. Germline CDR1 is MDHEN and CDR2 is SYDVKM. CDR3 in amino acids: CASIEGGTGSYEQYF. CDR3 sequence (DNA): TGTGCCAGCATCGAAGGCGGGACAGGGTCCTACGAGCAGTACTTC.

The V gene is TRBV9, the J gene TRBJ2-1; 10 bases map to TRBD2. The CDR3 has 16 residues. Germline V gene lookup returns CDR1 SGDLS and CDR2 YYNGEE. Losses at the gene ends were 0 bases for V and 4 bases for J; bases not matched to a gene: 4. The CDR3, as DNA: TGTGCCAGCAGCGTAGCCCCTAGCGGGAGTTACAATGAGCAGTTCTTC. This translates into CASSVAPSGSYNEQFF. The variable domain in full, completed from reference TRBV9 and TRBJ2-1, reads DSGVTQTPKHLITATGQRVTLRCSPRSGDLSVYWYQQSLDQGLQFLIQYYNGEERAKGNILERFSAQQFPDLHSELNLSSLELGDSALYFCASSVAPSGSYNEQFFGPGTRLTVL.

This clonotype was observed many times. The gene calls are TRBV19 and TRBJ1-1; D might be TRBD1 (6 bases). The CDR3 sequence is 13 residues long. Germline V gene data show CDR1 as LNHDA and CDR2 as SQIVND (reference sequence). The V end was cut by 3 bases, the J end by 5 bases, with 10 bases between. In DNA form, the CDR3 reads TGTGCCAGTAGTATTGGGGGGCAAACTGAAGCTTTCTTT. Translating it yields CASSIGGQTEAFF.

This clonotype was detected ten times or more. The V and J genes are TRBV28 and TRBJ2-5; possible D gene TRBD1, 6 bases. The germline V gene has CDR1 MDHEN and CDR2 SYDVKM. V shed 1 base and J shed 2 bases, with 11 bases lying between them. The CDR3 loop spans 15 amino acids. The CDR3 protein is CASSLLGGEQETQYF. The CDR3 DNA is TGTGCCAGCAGTTTATTAGGGGGAGAACAAGAGACCCAGTACTTC.

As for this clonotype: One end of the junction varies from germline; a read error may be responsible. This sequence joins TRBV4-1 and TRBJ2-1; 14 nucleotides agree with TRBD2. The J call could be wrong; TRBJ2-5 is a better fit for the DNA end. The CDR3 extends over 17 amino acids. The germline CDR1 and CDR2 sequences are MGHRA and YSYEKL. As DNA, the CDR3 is TGTGCCAGCAGCCAGGGACTAGCGGGAGCCCGCCTTGAGACCCAGTACTTC. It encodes CASSQGLAGARLETQYF.

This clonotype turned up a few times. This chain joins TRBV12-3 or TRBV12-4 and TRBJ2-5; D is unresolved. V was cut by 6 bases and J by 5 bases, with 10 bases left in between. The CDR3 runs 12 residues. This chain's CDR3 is CASSHVWETQYF. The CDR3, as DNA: TGTGCCAGCAGCCACGTATGGGAGACCCAGTACTTC.

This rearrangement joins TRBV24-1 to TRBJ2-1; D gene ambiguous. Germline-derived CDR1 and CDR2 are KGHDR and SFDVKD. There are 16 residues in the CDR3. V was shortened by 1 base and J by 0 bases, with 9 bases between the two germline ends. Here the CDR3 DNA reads TGTGCCACCAGTGATTTAGGACCTAGCTCCTACAATGAGCAGTTCTTC. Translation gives CATSDLGPSSYNEQFF.

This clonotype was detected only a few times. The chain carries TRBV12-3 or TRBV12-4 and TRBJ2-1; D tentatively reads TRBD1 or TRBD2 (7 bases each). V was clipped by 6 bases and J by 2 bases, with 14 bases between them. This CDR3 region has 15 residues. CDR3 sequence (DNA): TGTGCCAGCAGGCCAGGGGGGGCCCCCTACAATGAGCAGTTCTTC. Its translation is CASRPGGAPYNEQFF.

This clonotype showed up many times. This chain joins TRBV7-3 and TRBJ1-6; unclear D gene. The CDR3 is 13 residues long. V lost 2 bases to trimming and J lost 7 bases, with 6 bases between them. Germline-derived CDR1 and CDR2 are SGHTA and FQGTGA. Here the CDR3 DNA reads TGTGCCAGCAGCTTACGAAGGAATTCACCCCTCCACTTT. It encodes CASSLRRNSPLHF.

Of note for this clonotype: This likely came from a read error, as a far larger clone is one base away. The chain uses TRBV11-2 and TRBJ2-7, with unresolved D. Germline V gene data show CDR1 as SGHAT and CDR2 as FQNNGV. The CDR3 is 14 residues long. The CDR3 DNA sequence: TGTGCCAGCGGCTTAGGCGGCGGAACCTACGAGCAGTACTTC. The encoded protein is CASGLGGGTYEQYF.